This T cell receptor beta chain was recorded in a study of T cell clones after liver transplantation. Whole-study context: TCRbeta sequencing after a pre-transplant mixed lymphocyte reaction identified graft-donor-reactive clones, later tracked in post-transplant blood. Without induction therapy, subjects received standard immunosuppression until 12-24 months post-transplant. At least one year of complete immunosuppression withdrawal without enzymes over twice normal defined tolerance. Study-wide results and limits: Low donor cell numbers restricted donor-reactive repertoire measurement in two subjects.

A note on this clone: Its antigen remains unknown.

The V gene's germline CDR1 is SGHTA and CDR2 FQGNSA. There are 14 residues in the CDR3. V gave up 4 bases and J gave up 1 base, with 10 bases separating them. TCRdb's table, derived via immunoSEQ multiplex PCR, lists solely in-frame clones and lacks some. The data show 70,000 to 95,000 clones, 83% seen once. Source: CD4+ T cells from blood, taken at the 22-month timepoint. The chain employs TRBV7-2 and TRBJ1-1; tentatively, D is TRBD1 (6 bases). The clonotype originates from a human patient who received a liver transplant. Certain T cells may be donor cells from the graft. In DNA form, the CDR3 reads TGTGCCAGCAGCTCAGCCAGGGGGAACACTGAAGCTTTCTTT. It translates to CASSSARGNTEAFF.